These T cell receptor beta chains were read from a single sample in a study of blood T cell repertoires in COVID-19. Here immunoSEQ multiplex PCR was the method, and the copy in TCRdb shows in-frame clones only, minus some. The sample holds 150,000 to 200,000 clones, roughly 74% seen once. Sample: peripheral blood. Source of these receptors: a woman of 80 years or more with acute or convalescent COVID-19. The CDR3 runs from the conserved cysteine through the conserved F or W. D genes are given only for firm matches. Some rows mark clone size as missing; the rest say once, few, many or name a class of expanded clone.

V	D	J	size	CDR3	DNA
TRBV11-2	.	TRBJ2-7	.	CASSSWRAYEQYF	TGTGCCAGCAGCTCCTGGAGGGCCTACGAGCAGTACTTC
TRBV6-6	TRBD1	TRBJ1-1	.	CASSYRDRNTEAFF	TGTGCCAGCAGTTACAGGGACAGAAACACTGAAGCTTTCTTT
TRBV11-2	TRBD2	TRBJ2-3	.	CASSLGYTSGGSTDTQYF	TGTGCCAGCAGCTTAGGGTACACCAGCGGGGGAAGCACAGATACGCAGTATTTT
TRBV2	TRBD1	TRBJ2-3	.	CASKDRDRGLTDTQYF	TGTGCCAGCAAAGACCGGGACAGGGGTCTCACAGATACGCAGTATTTT
TRBV30	TRBD1	TRBJ1-2	.	CAWSIQGERGYTF	TGTGCCTGGAGCATTCAGGGGGAGAGGGGCTACACCTTC
TRBV29-1	TRBD1	TRBJ1-2	.	CSVDGQGLGGYTF	TGCAGCGTTGATGGACAGGGACTGGGCGGCTACACCTTC
TRBV10-3	.	TRBJ1-2	few	CAISESWGVEGNYGYTF	TGTGCCATCAGTGAGTCCTGGGGAGTTGAGGGTAACTATGGCTACACCTTC
TRBV5-1	TRBD1	TRBJ2-5	.	CASSDPQGSVETQYF	TGCGCCAGCAGCGACCCACAGGGGAGTGTAGAGACCCAGTACTTC
TRBV28	TRBD1	TRBJ2-7	.	CAGDRGAHEQYF	TGTGCCGGCGACAGGGGGGCCCACGAGCAGTACTTC
TRBV7-9	.	TRBJ1-5	.	CASSLGHQGNQPQHF	TGTGCCAGCAGCTTGGGACACCAGGGCAATCAGCCCCAGCATTTT
TRBV11-3	.	TRBJ2-1	.	CASSSSRVPPYNEQFF	TGTGCCAGCAGCTCCTCCCGGGTCCCCCCGTACAATGAGCAGTTCTTC
TRBV5-1	TRBD2	TRBJ2-2	few	CASSLGAGGTGELFF	TGCGCCAGCAGCTTAGGAGCGGGAGGCACCGGGGAGCTGTTTTTT
TRBV6-5	.	TRBJ1-1	.	CASSATGEAFF	TGTGCCAGCAGCGCCACAGGGGAAGCTTTCTTT
TRBV3-1/TRBV3-2	.	TRBJ2-5	.	CASSRRGFGETQYF	TGTGCCAGCAGCCGCCGGGGTTTTGGGGAGACCCAGTACTTC
TRBV7-8	.	TRBJ1-1	.	CASSPQQDTEAFF	TGTGCCAGCAGCCCTCAACAGGACACTGAAGCTTTCTTT
TRBV11-3	TRBD1	TRBJ1-1	few	CASSRDRAAEAFF	TGTGCCAGCAGCCGAGACAGGGCGGCTGAAGCTTTCTTT
TRBV10-2	.	TRBJ2-7	.	CASRRTELEQYF	TGCGCCAGCAGGAGGACTGAGTTGGAGCAGTACTTC
TRBV4-1	.	TRBJ1-1	.	CASSQDHRVNTEAFF	TGCGCCAGCAGCCAAGATCATAGAGTGAACACTGAAGCTTTCTTT
TRBV6-4	.	TRBJ1-6	.	CASSDSPGGSPLHF	TGTGCCAGCAGTGACTCACCCGGAGGGTCACCCCTCCACTTT
TRBV5-1	TRBD1	TRBJ1-2	.	CASSWATGGKVANYGYTF	TGCGCCAGCAGCTGGGCGACAGGGGGAAAGGTAGCTAACTATGGCTACACCTTC
TRBV18	TRBD1	TRBJ1-2	.	CASSPEGPGQGNYGYTF	TGTGCCAGCTCACCCGAGGGGCCGGGACAGGGGAACTATGGCTACACCTTC
TRBV19	.	TRBJ1-1	.	CASSRPGRTEAFF	TGTGCCAGTAGCCGTCCGGGTAGAACTGAAGCTTTCTTT
TRBV11-2	TRBD1	TRBJ2-2	.	CASSRQGATNTGELFF	TGTGCCAGCAGTAGACAGGGGGCCACGAACACCGGGGAGCTGTTTTTT
TRBV27	.	TRBJ1-2	few	CASSNRQGSGYTF	TGTGCCAGCAGCAATAGGCAGGGGAGCGGCTACACCTTC
TRBV9	.	TRBJ2-1	.	CASSVDRSNEQFF	TGTGCCAGCAGCGTAGACAGGTCCAATGAGCAGTTCTTC
TRBV6-2/TRBV6-3	.	TRBJ2-7	.	CASSYRQFYEQYF	TGTGCCAGCAGTTACCGACAGTTCTACGAGCAGTACTTC
TRBV6-5	.	TRBJ1-1	.	CASRRMGGRTEAFF	TGTGCCAGCAGGAGGATGGGAGGAAGAACTGAAGCTTTCTTT
TRBV3-1/TRBV3-2	TRBD1	TRBJ2-7	once	CASSPYGGRGYEQYF	TGTGCCAGCAGCCCCTATGGGGGCAGGGGGTACGAGCAGTACTTC
TRBV2	.	TRBJ1-1	.	CASSDPFLVDTEAFF	TGTGCCAGCAGCGACCCTTTCCTAGTGGACACTGAAGCTTTCTTT
TRBV3-1/TRBV3-2	TRBD1	TRBJ1-4	few	CASSRGRGVAEKLFF	TGTGCCAGCTCCCGAGGCAGGGGGGTCGCTGAAAAACTGTTTTTT
TRBV19	TRBD2	TRBJ2-1	few	CASSIDLAGGPREQFF	TGTGCCAGTAGTATAGACTTAGCGGGGGGGCCACGTGAGCAGTTCTTC
TRBV6-5	.	TRBJ1-2	.	CASRDRDTFGGYTF	TGTGCCAGCAGGGACCGGGACACGTTCGGTGGCTACACCTTC
TRBV12-3/TRBV12-4	.	TRBJ2-1	.	CASSPTSKNEQFF	TGTGCCAGCAGTCCCACTAGCAAGAATGAGCAGTTCTTC
TRBV18	TRBD1	TRBJ1-4	.	CASSPDRGTEKLFF	TGTGCCAGCTCACCAGACAGGGGGACTGAAAAACTGTTTTTT
TRBV29-1	TRBD1	TRBJ2-5	once	CSAVRGQVKTQYF	TGCAGCGCCGTTCGGGGACAGGTCAAGACCCAGTACTTC
TRBV19	.	TRBJ2-1	.	CASSGLGDPYNEQFF	TGTGCCAGTAGTGGCCTGGGCGACCCCTACAATGAGCAGTTCTTC
TRBV4-1	TRBD1	TRBJ2-5	few	CASSQGQTSGQETQYF	TGCGCCAGCAGCCAGGGACAGACCTCAGGGCAAGAGACCCAGTACTTC
TRBV11-2	TRBD2	TRBJ2-1	.	CASSLDLAGGWNEQFF	TGTGCCAGCAGCTTAGATCTAGCGGGAGGGTGGAATGAGCAGTTCTTC
TRBV7-8	TRBD2	TRBJ2-7	many	CASSPSRVAGGRFSYEQYF	TGTGCCAGCAGCCCCTCAAGAGTAGCGGGGGGACGCTTCTCCTACGAGCAGTACTTC
TRBV20-1	TRBD2	TRBJ2-1	.	CSASRPSGSGNEQFF	TGCAGTGCTAGTAGGCCTAGCGGGAGTGGAAATGAGCAGTTCTTC
TRBV7-8	TRBD2	TRBJ2-7	.	CASSPGRGGLNEQYF	TGTGCCAGCTCCCCAGGACGGGGGGGGTTAAACGAGCAGTACTTC
TRBV5-1	.	TRBJ2-7	.	CASSKTQGGYYEQYF	TGCGCCAGCAGCAAAACACAGGGGGGGTACTACGAGCAGTACTTC
TRBV28	TRBD1	TRBJ1-2	.	CASSSGQDYGYTF	TGTGCCAGCAGTTCGGGACAGGACTATGGCTACACCTTC
TRBV19	.	TRBJ1-5	.	CASSLQVRSQPQHF	TGTGCCAGTAGTCTTCAGGTACGAAGTCAGCCCCAGCATTTT
TRBV4-1	.	TRBJ1-3	.	CASSHDRTELLGNTIYF	TGCGCCAGCAGCCACGACAGGACCGAACTATTGGGAAACACCATATATTTT
TRBV5-1	TRBD1	TRBJ1-1	.	CASSGAGTGRSTEAFF	TGCGCCAGCAGCGGCGCCGGGACAGGGAGAAGTACTGAAGCTTTCTTT
TRBV2	TRBD1	TRBJ2-7	.	CASKGQQGSTYEQYF	TGTGCCAGCAAGGGACAGCAGGGATCTACCTACGAGCAGTACTTC
TRBV5-1	TRBD1	TRBJ2-1	.	CASSFWTGNRNEQFF	TGCGCCAGCAGCTTCTGGACAGGGAATCGCAATGAGCAGTTCTTC
TRBV6-5	.	TRBJ2-7	.	CASSSTYEQYF	TGTGCCAGCAGTTCCACCTACGAGCAGTACTTC
TRBV11-2	.	TRBJ2-7	.	CASSLGPAREEQYF	TGTGCCAGCAGCTTAGGGCCAGCCCGGGAAGAGCAGTACTTC
TRBV28	TRBD1	TRBJ1-2	.	CASSLAGQVYGYTF	TGTGCCAGCAGTTTGGCGGGACAGGTCTATGGCTACACCTTC
TRBV28	TRBD1	TRBJ2-4	.	CASRGQGLPGVIQYF	TGTGCCAGCAGGGGACAGGGCCTTCCTGGGGTCATTCAGTACTTC
TRBV18	TRBD2	TRBJ2-1	.	CASSPGLAGGGEQFF	TGTGCCAGCTCACCAGGACTAGCGGGGGGAGGGGAGCAGTTCTTC
TRBV3-1/TRBV3-2	.	TRBJ1-3	.	CASSQVVGRSGNTIYF	TGTGCCAGCAGCCAAGTTGTGGGCAGGTCTGGAAACACCATATATTTT
TRBV6-5	TRBD1	TRBJ2-7	.	CASGDPGQGAYEQYF	TGTGCCAGCGGGGACCCCGGACAGGGGGCTTACGAGCAGTACTTC
TRBV19	.	TRBJ1-2	.	CASSYIGAVRENGYTF	TGTGCCAGTAGTTATATAGGCGCGGTCAGGGAAAATGGCTACACCTTC